This TCR beta chain was captured in a study of blood T cell repertoires in COVID-19. As for the study in general: The United States, Italy and Spain supplied acute and convalescent COVID-19 samples.

V lost 7 bases and J 8 bases, leaving 14 bases between the germline ends. Germline lookup yields CDR1 LNHDA and CDR2 SQIVND (reference sequence). The CDR3 runs to 12 residues. Participants spanned ages about 18 to 95 years and resided in about two dozen US areas. Recovered status in Cohort 3 required two negative PCRs, clearance, or symptom resolution. In the source study's methods: Reference gene primers were amplified, and this amplification served to estimate nucleated cell counts. TCRdb's table, derived via immunoSEQ multiplex PCR, lists solely in-frame clones and lacks some. V, J and clone size reflect that table, while D and trimming were determined from the DNA. Among approximately 210,000 clones, 82% were seen once, and the ten largest hold 3% to 3.5%.

The chain employs TRBV19 and TRBJ1-2; D gene uncertain. The TCR was taken from a woman aged 55-69 years who had recovered from COVID-19. The source material was PBMCs or T cells enriched from blood (not recorded which). The CDR3 loop reads CASKEDSWGYTF. CDR3 coding DNA: TGTGCCAGTAAAGAGGACTCCTGGGGCTACACCTTC.